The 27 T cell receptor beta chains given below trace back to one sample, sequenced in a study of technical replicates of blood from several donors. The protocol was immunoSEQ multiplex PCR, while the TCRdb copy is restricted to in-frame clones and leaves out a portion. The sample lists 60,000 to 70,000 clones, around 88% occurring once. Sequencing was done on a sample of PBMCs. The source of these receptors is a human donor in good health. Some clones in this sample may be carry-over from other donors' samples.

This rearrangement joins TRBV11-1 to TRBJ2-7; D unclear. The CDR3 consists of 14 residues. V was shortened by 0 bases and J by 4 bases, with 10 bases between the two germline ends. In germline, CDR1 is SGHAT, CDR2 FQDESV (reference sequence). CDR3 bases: TGTGCCAGCAGCTTAGCTGAAGTCGGGTACGAGCAGTACTTC. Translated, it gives CASSLAEVGYEQYF.

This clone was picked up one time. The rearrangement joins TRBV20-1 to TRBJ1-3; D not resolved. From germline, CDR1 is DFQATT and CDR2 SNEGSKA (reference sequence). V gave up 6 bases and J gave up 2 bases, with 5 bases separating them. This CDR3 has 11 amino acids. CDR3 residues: CSAKTGNTIYF. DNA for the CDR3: TGCAGTGCCAAAACTGGAAACACCATATATTTT.

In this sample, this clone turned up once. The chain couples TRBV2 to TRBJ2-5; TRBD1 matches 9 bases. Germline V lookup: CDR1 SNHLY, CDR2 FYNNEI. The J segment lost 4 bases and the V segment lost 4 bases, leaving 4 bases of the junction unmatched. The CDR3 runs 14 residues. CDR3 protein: CASSVQGARETQYF. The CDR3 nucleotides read TGTGCCAGCAGTGTACAGGGGGCCCGAGAGACCCAGTACTTC. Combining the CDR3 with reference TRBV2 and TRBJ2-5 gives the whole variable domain EPEVTQTPSHQVTQMGQEVILRCVPISNHLYFYWYRQILGQKVEFLVSFYNNEISEKSEIFDDQFSVERPDGSNFTLKIRSTKLEDSAMYFCASSVQGARETQYFGPGTRLLVL.

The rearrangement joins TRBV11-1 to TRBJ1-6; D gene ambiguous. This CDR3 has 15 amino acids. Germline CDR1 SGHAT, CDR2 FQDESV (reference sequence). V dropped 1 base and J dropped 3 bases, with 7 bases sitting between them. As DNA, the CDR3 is TGTGCCAGCAGCTTAGGGAGCCACTATAATTCACCCCTCCACTTT. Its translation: CASSLGSHYNSPLHF.

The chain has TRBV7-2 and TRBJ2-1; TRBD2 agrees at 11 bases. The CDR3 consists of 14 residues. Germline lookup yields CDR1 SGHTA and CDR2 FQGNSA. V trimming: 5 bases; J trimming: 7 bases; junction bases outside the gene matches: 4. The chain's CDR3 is CASSLGLAENEQFF. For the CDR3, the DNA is TGTGCCAGCAGCCTGGGACTAGCGGAGAATGAGCAGTTCTTC.

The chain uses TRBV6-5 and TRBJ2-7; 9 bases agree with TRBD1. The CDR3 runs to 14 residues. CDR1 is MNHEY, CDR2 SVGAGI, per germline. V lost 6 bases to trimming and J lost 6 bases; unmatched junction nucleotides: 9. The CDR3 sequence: CASRPPGQGREQYF. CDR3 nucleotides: TGTGCCAGCAGACCTCCGGGACAGGGTCGCGAGCAGTACTTC.

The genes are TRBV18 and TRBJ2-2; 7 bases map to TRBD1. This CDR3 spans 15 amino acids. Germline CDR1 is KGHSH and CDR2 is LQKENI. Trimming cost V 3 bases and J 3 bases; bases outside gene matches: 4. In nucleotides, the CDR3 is TGTGCCAGCTCACCCAACAGGGGAGACACCGGGGAGCTGTTTTTT. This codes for CASSPNRGDTGELFF.

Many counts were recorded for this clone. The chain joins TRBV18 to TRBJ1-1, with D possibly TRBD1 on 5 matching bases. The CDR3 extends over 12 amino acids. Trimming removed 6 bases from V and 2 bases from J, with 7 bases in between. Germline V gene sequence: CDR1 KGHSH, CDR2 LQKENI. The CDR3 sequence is CASSDRNTEAFF. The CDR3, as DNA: TGTGCCAGCTCCGACAGAAACACTGAAGCTTTCTTT.

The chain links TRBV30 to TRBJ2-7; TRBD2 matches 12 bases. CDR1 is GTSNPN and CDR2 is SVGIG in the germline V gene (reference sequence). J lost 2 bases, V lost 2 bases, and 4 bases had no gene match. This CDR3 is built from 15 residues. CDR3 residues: CAWSILAGGTYEQYF. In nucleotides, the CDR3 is TGTGCCTGGAGTATACTAGCGGGAGGAACCTACGAGCAGTACTTC.

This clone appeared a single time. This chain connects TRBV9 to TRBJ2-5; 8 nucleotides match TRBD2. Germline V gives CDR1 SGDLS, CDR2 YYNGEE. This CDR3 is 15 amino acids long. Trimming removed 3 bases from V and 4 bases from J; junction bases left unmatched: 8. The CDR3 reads CASSAGTSDRETQYF. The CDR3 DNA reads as TGTGCCAGCAGCGCCGGGACTAGTGATCGAGAGACCCAGTACTTC.

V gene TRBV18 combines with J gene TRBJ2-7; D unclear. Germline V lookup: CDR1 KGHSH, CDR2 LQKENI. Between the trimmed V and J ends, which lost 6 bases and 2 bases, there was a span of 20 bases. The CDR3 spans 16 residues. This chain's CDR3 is CASSTIPGSSTYEQYF. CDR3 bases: TGTGCCAGCTCGACCATCCCGGGTTCCTCCACCTACGAGCAGTACTTC.

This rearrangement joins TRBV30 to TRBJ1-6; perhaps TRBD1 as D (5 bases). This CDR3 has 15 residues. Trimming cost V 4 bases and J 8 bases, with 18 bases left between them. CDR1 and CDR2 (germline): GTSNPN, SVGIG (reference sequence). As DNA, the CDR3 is TGTGCCTGGAATCTGGGGCCAGGGTTAGATTCACCCCTCCACTTT. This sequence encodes CAWNLGPGLDSPLHF.

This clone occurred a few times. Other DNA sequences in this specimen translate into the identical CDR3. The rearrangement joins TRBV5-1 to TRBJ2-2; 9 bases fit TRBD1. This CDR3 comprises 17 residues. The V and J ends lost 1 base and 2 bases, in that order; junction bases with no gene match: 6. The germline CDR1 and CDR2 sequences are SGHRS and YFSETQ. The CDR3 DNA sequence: TGCGCCAGCAGCTTGAAAAAGACAGGGGGAAACACCGGGGAGCTGTTTTTT. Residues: CASSLKKTGGNTGELFF.

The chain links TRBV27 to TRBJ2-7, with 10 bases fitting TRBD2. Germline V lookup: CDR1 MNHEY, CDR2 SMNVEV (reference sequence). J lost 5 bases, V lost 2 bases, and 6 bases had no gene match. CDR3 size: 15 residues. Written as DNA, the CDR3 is TGTGCCAGCAGTTTAATTAGCGGGAGGAAGAACGAGCAGTACTTC. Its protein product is CASSLISGRKNEQYF.

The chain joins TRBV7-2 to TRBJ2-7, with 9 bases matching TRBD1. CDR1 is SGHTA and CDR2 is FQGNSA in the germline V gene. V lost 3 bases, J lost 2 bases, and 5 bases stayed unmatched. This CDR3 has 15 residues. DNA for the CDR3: TGTGCCAGCAGCTTGCGGTGGGACAGGGCCTACGAGCAGTACTTC. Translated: CASSLRWDRAYEQYF.

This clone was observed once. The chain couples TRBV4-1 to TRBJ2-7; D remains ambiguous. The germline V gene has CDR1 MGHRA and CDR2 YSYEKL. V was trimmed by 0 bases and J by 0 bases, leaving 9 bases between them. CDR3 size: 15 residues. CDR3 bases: TGCGCCAGCAGCCAAGAGGCCCAGTACTCCTACGAGCAGTACTTC. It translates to CASSQEAQYSYEQYF.

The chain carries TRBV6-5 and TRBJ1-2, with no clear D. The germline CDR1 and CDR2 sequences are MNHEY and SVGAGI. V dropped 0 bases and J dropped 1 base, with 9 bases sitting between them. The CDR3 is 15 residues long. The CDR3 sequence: CASSYSIYGNYGYTF. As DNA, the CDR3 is TGTGCCAGCAGTTACTCGATTTACGGTAACTATGGCTACACCTTC.

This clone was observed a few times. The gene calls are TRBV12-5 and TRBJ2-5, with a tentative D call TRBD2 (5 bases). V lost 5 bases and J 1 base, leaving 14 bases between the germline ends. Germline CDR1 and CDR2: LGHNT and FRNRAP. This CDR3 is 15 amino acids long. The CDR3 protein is CASGAGVQGQETQYF. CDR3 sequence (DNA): TGTGCTAGTGGTGCCGGGGTTCAAGGCCAAGAGACCCAGTACTTC.

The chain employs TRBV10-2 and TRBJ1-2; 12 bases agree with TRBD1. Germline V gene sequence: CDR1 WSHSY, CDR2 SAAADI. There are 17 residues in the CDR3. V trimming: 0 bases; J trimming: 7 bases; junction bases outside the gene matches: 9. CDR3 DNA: TGCGCCAGCAGTGAGTCGATGGGGACAGGGGGCTTTCGTGGCTACACCTTC. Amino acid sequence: CASSESMGTGGFRGYTF.

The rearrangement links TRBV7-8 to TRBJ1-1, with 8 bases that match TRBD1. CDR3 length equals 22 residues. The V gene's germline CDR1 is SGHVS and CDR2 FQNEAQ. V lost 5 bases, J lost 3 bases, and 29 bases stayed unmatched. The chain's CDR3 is CASSPRKRQGAGMPRVDTEAFF. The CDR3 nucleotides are TGTGCCAGCAGCCCCCGTAAGCGGCAGGGGGCCGGTATGCCCCGCGTGGACACTGAAGCTTTCTTT.

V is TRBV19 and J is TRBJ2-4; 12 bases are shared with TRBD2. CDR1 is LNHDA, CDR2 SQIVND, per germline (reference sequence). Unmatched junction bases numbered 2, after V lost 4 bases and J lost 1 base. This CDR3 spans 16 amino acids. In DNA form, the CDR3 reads TGTGCCAGTAGTAGCCTAGCGGGAGGGGCCAAAAACATTCAGTACTTC. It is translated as CASSSLAGGAKNIQYF.

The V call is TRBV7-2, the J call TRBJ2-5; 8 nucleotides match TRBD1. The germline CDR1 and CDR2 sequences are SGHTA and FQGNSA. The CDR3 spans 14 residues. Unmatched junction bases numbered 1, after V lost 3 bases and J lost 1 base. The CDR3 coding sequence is TGTGCCAGCAGCTTGGACAGGGTCCAAGAGACCCAGTACTTC. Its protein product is CASSLDRVQETQYF.

The CDR3 bases are TGTGCCAGCAGTGAAAGCTCGAAGTCCTATGAGCAGTTCTTC. Amino acid sequence: CASSESSKSYEQFF. The chain is built from TRBV2 and TRBJ2-1; D is ambiguous. V gave up 2 bases and J gave up 8 bases, with 13 bases separating them. Germline V gene data show CDR1 as SNHLY and CDR2 as FYNNEI. The CDR3 spans 14 residues.

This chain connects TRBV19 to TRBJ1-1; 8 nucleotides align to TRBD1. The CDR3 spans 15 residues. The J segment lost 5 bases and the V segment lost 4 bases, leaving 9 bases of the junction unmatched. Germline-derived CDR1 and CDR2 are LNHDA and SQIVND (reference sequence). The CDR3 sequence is CASSRPGTGRTEAFF. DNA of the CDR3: TGTGCCAGTAGTAGACCTGGGACAGGTCGAACTGAAGCTTTCTTT.

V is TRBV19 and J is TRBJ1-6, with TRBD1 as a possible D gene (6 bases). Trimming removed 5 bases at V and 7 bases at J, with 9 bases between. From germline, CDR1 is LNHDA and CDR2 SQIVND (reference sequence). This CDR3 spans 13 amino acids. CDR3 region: CASSSGVNSPLHF. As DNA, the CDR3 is TGTGCCAGTAGTTCAGGGGTAAATTCACCCCTCCACTTT.

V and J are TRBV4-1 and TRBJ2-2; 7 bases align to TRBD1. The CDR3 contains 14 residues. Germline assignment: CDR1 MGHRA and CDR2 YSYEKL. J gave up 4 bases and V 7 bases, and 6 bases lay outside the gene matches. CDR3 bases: TGCGCCAGCACAGGGACAGTAAGCACCGGGGAGCTGTTTTTT. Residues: CASTGTVSTGELFF.

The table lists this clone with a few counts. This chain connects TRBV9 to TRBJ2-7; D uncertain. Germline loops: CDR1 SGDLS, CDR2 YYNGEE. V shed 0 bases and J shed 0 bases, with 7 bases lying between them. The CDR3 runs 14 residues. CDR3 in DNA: TGTGCCAGCAGCGTAGACGGGTTCTCCTACGAGCAGTACTTC. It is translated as CASSVDGFSYEQYF.